Listed below are T cell receptor beta chains from one sample, sequenced in a study of T-cell memory formation after mild COVID-19. TCRdb processed the 5' RACE reads anew with MiXCR; each CDR3 protein has one entry. Among around 450,000 distinct CDR3 sequences listed, roughly 20% were seen once. The sequenced sample consisted of PBMCs or a T cell subset sorted from them (not recorded which). All receptors come from an adult woman who had mild COVID-19 (a few samples of this study predate the infection). Cell type and time point are not known. Both conserved end residues are part of each CDR3. The D gene is left open where the match is weak. The size field is filled for only some rows; it gives once, few, many or a size class.

d_call,j_call,clone_size,v_call,cdr3_aa,cdr3_nt
-,TRBJ2-3,-,TRBV29-1,CSVAVLSTDTQYF,TGCAGCGTTGCGGTTTTGAGCACAGATACGCAGTATTTT
TRBD2,TRBJ2-7,-,TRBV6-1,CASSEGGSGIYEQYF,TGTGCCAGCAGTGAAGGTGGTAGCGGGATCTACGAGCAGTACTTC
-,TRBJ1-5,few,TRBV12-3/TRBV12-4,CASSWAGGNQPQHF,TGTGCCAGCAGTTGGGCAGGGGGCAATCAGCCCCAGCATTTT
TRBD1,TRBJ1-1,-,TRBV29-1,CSGRTGDDNTEAFF,TGCAGCGGCCGTACAGGGGATGATAACACTGAAGCTTTCTTT
-,TRBJ1-2,-,TRBV6-6,CASRPSQGRLGYTF,TGTGCCAGCAGGCCATCTCAGGGAAGGTTGGGCTACACCTTC
-,TRBJ1-3,few,TRBV5-1,CASSPRDNPVTGNTIYF,TGCGCCAGCAGCCCCCGAGACAATCCGGTGACTGGAAACACCATATATTTT
TRBD2,TRBJ2-1,-,TRBV28,CASSGLAGLRGEQFF,TGTGCCAGCAGCGGACTAGCGGGATTAAGGGGTGAGCAGTTCTTC
-,TRBJ1-4,-,TRBV25-1,CASSSRGGTNEKLFF,TGTGCCAGCAGTTCCCGTGGGGGAACTAATGAAAAACTGTTTTTT
TRBD1,TRBJ1-2,-,TRBV6-2/TRBV6-3,CASSKTGGPIYGYTF,TGTGCCAGCAGTAAAACAGGGGGCCCGATCTATGGCTACACCTTC
TRBD2,TRBJ2-3,-,TRBV19,CASSTSSGRAPDTQYF,TGTGCCAGTAGTACCTCTAGCGGGAGGGCTCCAGATACGCAGTATTTT
-,TRBJ2-3,-,TRBV24-1,CATSDPLEGLTDTQYF,TGTGCCACCAGTGACCCCCTGGAGGGTCTCACAGATACGCAGTATTTT
-,TRBJ2-1,-,TRBV12-3/TRBV12-4,CASLSGVVDEQFF,TGTGCCAGCCTATCGGGGGTGGTCGATGAGCAGTTCTTC
TRBD2,TRBJ2-5,few,TRBV3-1,CASSPDWTSGVEETQYF,TGTGCCAGCAGCCCCGATTGGACTAGCGGGGTGGAAGAGACCCAGTACTTC
TRBD1,TRBJ1-2,few,TRBV5-6,CASSLNHRGPGNYGYTF,TGTGCCAGCAGCTTGAATCACAGGGGGCCTGGCAACTATGGCTACACCTTC
-,TRBJ1-2,-,TRBV4-1,CASSQTPGVGLDGYTF,TGCGCCAGCAGCCAAACCCCCGGGGTGGGGCTCGATGGCTACACCTTC
-,TRBJ1-4,-,TRBV5-1,CASTDTIGEKLFF,TGCGCCAGCACTGACACGATCGGTGAAAAACTGTTTTTT
-,TRBJ1-1,-,TRBV5-1,CASSLRGPGPTEAFF,TGCGCCAGCAGCTTGCGAGGGCCTGGGCCGACTGAAGCTTTCTTT
-,TRBJ1-1,few,TRBV14,CASSARAFLMNTEAFF,TGTGCCAGCAGCGCCCGCGCATTTTTAATGAACACTGAAGCTTTCTTT
TRBD2,TRBJ2-3,few,TRBV20-1,CSASGPSGPFRDTQYF,TGCAGTGCTAGTGGTCCTAGCGGCCCATTTAGAGATACGCAGTATTTT
TRBD2,TRBJ2-3,-,TRBV7-6,CASSPRTSGGGTDTQYF,TGTGCCAGCAGTCCCCGGACTAGCGGGGGTGGCACAGATACGCAGTATTTT
-,TRBJ1-1,-,TRBV15,CATSRGVGGTEAFF,TGTGCCACCAGCAGAGGGGTTGGCGGCACTGAAGCTTTCTTT
TRBD2,TRBJ2-3,-,TRBV4-2,CASSQDPPGLAGDDTQYF,TGTGCCAGCAGCCAAGATCCCCCCGGACTAGCGGGAGATGATACGCAGTATTTT
-,TRBJ2-5,-,TRBV7-3,CASSLTGGWQETQYF,TGTGCCAGCAGCTTAACCGGGGGCTGGCAAGAGACCCAGTACTTC
-,TRBJ1-2,many,TRBV7-8,CASSFSTGYGYTF,TGTGCCAGCAGCTTCAGTACGGGCTATGGCTACACCTTC
TRBD2,TRBJ2-7,few,TRBV19,CAKLAGGYEQYF,TGTGCCAAGCTAGCGGGGGGGTACGAGCAGTACTTC
-,TRBJ2-7,few,TRBV7-9,CASSLAARYEQYF,TGTGCCAGCAGCTTAGCAGCCCGCTACGAGCAGTACTTC
-,TRBJ1-6,few,TRBV9,CASSVGVGAYNSPLHF,TGTGCCAGCAGCGTAGGGGTGGGGGCCTATAATTCACCCCTCCACTTT
TRBD2,TRBJ2-5,few,TRBV5-5,CASSLSSGGAYATQYF,TGTGCCAGCAGCTTATCTAGCGGGGGGGCCTACGCGACCCAGTACTTC
TRBD1,TRBJ2-1,-,TRBV29-1,CSVEVGPGQGNNEQFF,TGCAGCGTTGAAGTCGGTCCAGGACAGGGAAACAATGAGCAGTTCTTC
-,TRBJ2-7,many,TRBV7-7,CASSPVGSYEQYF,TGTGCTAGCAGCCCGGTGGGCTCCTACGAGCAGTACTTC
-,TRBJ1-1,-,TRBV20-1,CSARRQNTEAFF,TGCAGTGCTAGACGGCAGAACACTGAAGCTTTCTTT
-,TRBJ2-3,-,TRBV7-9,CASSSRLEGVTDTQYF,TGTGCCAGCAGTTCCCGACTAGAGGGGGTAACAGATACGCAGTATTTT
-,TRBJ1-4,many,TRBV6-2/TRBV6-3,CASSYLGGRNEKLFF,TGTGCCAGCAGTTACCTCGGAGGCCGGAATGAAAAACTGTTTTTT
-,TRBJ2-1,-,TRBV11-2,CASSTGTEFYNEQFF,TGTGCCAGCAGCACCGGGACCGAGTTCTACAATGAGCAGTTCTTC
TRBD2,TRBJ2-7,-,TRBV4-2,CASSQDLAGDREQYF,TGTGCCAGCAGCCAAGACCTAGCGGGAGACCGGGAGCAGTACTTC
-,TRBJ1-5,-,TRBV4-1,CASSHLGVSNQPQHF,TGCGCCAGCAGCCACCTCGGGGTGAGCAATCAGCCCCAGCATTTT
TRBD1,TRBJ2-1,few,TRBV4-2,CASSHRTGGNEQFF,TGTGCCAGCAGCCACCGGACAGGGGGCAATGAGCAGTTCTTC
TRBD2,TRBJ2-2,-,TRBV7-9,CASTISLREAGTGELFF,TGTGCCAGCACCATAAGCCTACGGGAGGCTGGCACCGGGGAGCTGTTTTTT
-,TRBJ2-5,-,TRBV12-3/TRBV12-4,CASRATEETQYF,TGTGCCAGCAGGGCGACAGAAGAGACCCAGTACTTC
-,TRBJ2-7,few,TRBV24-1,CATSDLQEQYF,TGTGCCACCAGTGATCTGCAAGAGCAGTACTTC
TRBD2,TRBJ2-3,few,TRBV7-3,CASSPGLAGAGDTQYF,TGTGCCAGCAGCCCTGGACTAGCGGGGGCCGGGGATACGCAGTATTTT
TRBD1,TRBJ2-2,-,TRBV5-6,CASSPETGVAGELFF,TGTGCCAGCAGCCCAGAGACAGGGGTCGCCGGGGAGCTGTTTTTT
-,TRBJ2-2,few,TRBV27,CASSLGARGELFF,TGTGCCAGCAGTTTGGGAGCGCGCGGGGAGCTGTTTTTT
TRBD1,TRBJ2-7,-,TRBV20-1,CSAGGGTGLHEQYF,TGCAGTGCCGGGGGAGGGACAGGGTTACACGAGCAGTACTTC
TRBD1,TRBJ1-2,-,TRBV7-3,CASSLTSGQGGYTF,TGTGCCAGCAGCTTAACGTCAGGACAGGGGGGCTACACCTTC
-,TRBJ1-3,-,TRBV10-3,CAISADSLFSGNTIYF,TGTGCCATCAGTGCTGACAGCTTGTTCTCTGGAAACACCATATATTTT
-,TRBJ1-1,few,TRBV5-6,CASSFVSGEAFF,TGTGCCAGCAGCTTTGTCTCGGGTGAAGCTTTCTTT
-,TRBJ1-4,few,TRBV29-1,CSVWSGLEEKLFF,TGCAGCGTTTGGTCCGGGTTAGAAGAAAAACTGTTTTTT
-,TRBJ1-4,few,TRBV5-1,CASSSRWGATNEKLFF,TGCGCCAGCAGCTCCCGATGGGGCGCAACTAATGAAAAACTGTTTTTT
-,TRBJ2-1,-,TRBV19,CASSQQGPNEQFF,TGTGCCAGTAGTCAACAGGGACCCAATGAGCAGTTCTTC
-,TRBJ2-2,-,TRBV11-1,CASSQQGARTGELFF,TGTGCCAGCAGCCAGCAGGGCGCTCGCACCGGGGAGCTGTTTTTT
-,TRBJ1-2,few,TRBV7-8,CASSLYGVGYTF,TGTGCCAGCAGCTTATATGGGGTTGGCTACACCTTC
-,TRBJ2-1,-,TRBV6-6,CASSPSDNEQFF,TGTGCCAGCAGTCCCTCGGACAATGAGCAGTTCTTC